This T cell receptor (beta chain) was identified during a study of blood T cell repertoires in COVID-19. The V end lost 4 bases, the J end lost 5 bases, and 16 bases lay between the germline ends. CDR1 is SGHDT, CDR2 YYEEEE, per germline. CDR3 length: 15 residues. In the original workflow: Cell counts per sample came from amplifying reference gene primers. TCRdb keeps only in-frame clones here, not all; method: immunoSEQ multiplex PCR. V and J calls and clone size come straight from that table; D and trimming were deduced from the DNA. The table lists approximately 400,000 clones, approximately 77% of them singletons.

The rearrangement uses TRBV5-6 and TRBJ1-5; perhaps TRBD1 as D (6 bases). Sequencing was performed on peripheral blood. This TCR came from a human donor with acute or convalescent COVID-19. The donor label of this sample is uncertain. CDR3 sequence reads: CASSTWGGAYQPQHF. The DNA of the CDR3 is TGTGCCAGCAGCACCTGGGGGGGGGCTTATCAGCCCCAGCATTTT.